This T cell receptor (beta chain) emerged from a study of response to subunit inactivated influenza vaccine. Germline lookup yields CDR1 SEHNR and CDR2 FQNEAQ (reference sequence). This CDR3 has 15 residues. Trimming removed 1 base from V and 7 bases from J, with 16 bases in between. A few counts support this clonotype. Its antigen is still unknown. Study-wide results and limits: Authors suggested seasonal influenza vaccinations each recruit few new T cells.

TCRdb called the RT-PCR reads again in MiXCR, with one record for every CDR3 protein. This sample has 500,000 to 550,000 distinct CDR3 sequences; 7.6% occur once, and the top ten carry approximately 12%. This sequence joins TRBV7-9 and TRBJ2-5; D is perhaps TRBD2 (6 bases). The input for sequencing was PBMCs from blood, taken roughly 24 months after vaccination. The source of this sequence is a man aged 45 to 70 who received an inactivated influenza vaccine. CDR3 loop: CASSLVAGSPWTQYF. For the CDR3, the DNA is TGTGCCAGCAGCTTAGTCGCCGGGAGCCCTTGGACCCAGTACTTC. The variable domain in full, with the rest retrieved from reference TRBV7-9 and TRBJ2-5, is DTGVSQNPRHKITKRGQNVTFRCDPISEHNRLYWYRQTLGQGPEFLTYFQNEAQLEKSRLLSDRFSAERPKGSFSTLEIQRTEQGDSAMYLCASSLVAGSPWTQYFGPGTRLLVL.